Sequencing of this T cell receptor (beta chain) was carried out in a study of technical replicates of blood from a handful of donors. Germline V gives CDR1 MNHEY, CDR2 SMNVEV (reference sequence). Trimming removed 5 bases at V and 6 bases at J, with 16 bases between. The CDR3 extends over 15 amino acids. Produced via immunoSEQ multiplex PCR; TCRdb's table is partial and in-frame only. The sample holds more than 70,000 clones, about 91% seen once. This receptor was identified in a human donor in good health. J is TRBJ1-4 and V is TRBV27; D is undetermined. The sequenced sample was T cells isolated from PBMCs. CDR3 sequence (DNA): TGTGCCAGCAGTCCCAAGTTCTTCTATCATGAAAAACTGTTTTTT. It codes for CASSPKFFYHEKLFF.